The entry that follows covers one TCR beta chain sequence. Its antigen is as yet unknown. The germline CDR1 and CDR2 sequences are MNHEY and SVGEGT. V lost 8 bases, J lost 0 bases, and 8 bases stayed unmatched. The CDR3 is made up of 15 amino acids. Sequencing of cultured CD4+ T cell DNA used the Oncomine TCR Beta short-read assay. MiXCR, applied by TCRdb to the PCR reads, yields one record per CDR3 protein. The sample holds about 12,000 distinct CDR3 sequences; 60% are singletons and the top ten take over 20%. This sample is drawn from a study of vaccination and CD4 T cells after COVID-19. Treatment described: roughly 10-day PBMC culture with coronavirus spike peptide pools or control peptides (ViraFEST assay). Peptide pool stimulation in ViraFEST expanded antigen-specific T cells, whose TCRs were then sequenced.

Source material: CD4+ T cells from blood, cultured in vitro. The origin of this receptor is a human donor who had recovered from COVID-19. The chain employs TRBV6-2 or TRBV6-3 and TRBJ2-7; 9 bases fit TRBD2. CDR3 DNA sequence: TGTGCCAGCCGTCGGGCTAGCGGGATCTCCTACGAGCAGTACTTC. Amino acids: CASRRASGISYEQYF.